The 14 T cell receptor beta chains given below trace back to one sample, sequenced in a study of T cells in Graves' hyperthyroidism and ophthalmopathy (dated 2019 in TCRdb). Library method: multiplex PCR. Data came from an Illumina HiSeq 2000. The TCR beta CDR3 regions were amplified from the RNA transcripts. For the first round of RT-PCR on the TCR CDR3, the HTBI primer set was used together with the Qiagen OneStep RT-PCR kit. Using fastp trimming at Q25 and MiXCR clonotype assembly, TCRdb reanalyzed the public sequencing data and kept in-frame beta chains. When rows share a CDR3 protein, they turn into one entry using the most common DNA and genes. This sample gives approximately 510,000 distinct CDR3 sequences in total; about 46% of them show up just once. Together, the top ten hold about two fifths of the sample. The sequenced material came from peripheral blood or thyroid tissue (not recorded which). The receptors originated from an adult woman with Graves' disease, either hyperthyroidism or ophthalmopathy (not recorded which).

About this clonotype: A single base separates this from a much larger clone, so it may be a read error. The chain carries TRBV25-1 and TRBJ1-3, with no clear D. Germline V gives CDR1 MGHDK, CDR2 SYGVNS. This CDR3 has 13 amino acids. This chain's CDR3 is CASSAVSGNTVYF. The DNA for the CDR3 is TGTGCCAGCAGTGCCGTTTCTGGAAACACCGTATATTTT.

This clonotype was found many times. This chain joins TRBV28 and TRBJ1-2, with TRBD1 as a possible D gene (5 bases). The CDR3 length is 12 residues. Trimming left V 4 bases short and J 4 bases short, with 7 bases between. CDR1 and CDR2 from the germline V gene are MDHEN and SYDVKM. CDR3 nucleotide sequence: TGTGCCAGCAGTTGGGACCGCTATGGCTACACCTTC. The encoded protein is CASSWDRYGYTF.

The rearrangement links TRBV7-2 to TRBJ2-5; possibly TRBD2 for D (5 bases). The CDR3 runs to 15 residues. V lost 1 base and J lost 9, with 18 bases in between. Per the germline V gene, CDR1 is SGHTA and CDR2 is FQGNSA. The CDR3 spells CASSLGGNVAQPQYF. The CDR3 nucleotides are TGTGCCAGCAGCTTAGGAGGGAATGTTGCTCAGCCCCAGTACTTC.

The chain joins TRBV20-1 to TRBJ1-4; perhaps TRBD1 as D (6 bases). The length of the CDR3 is 13 residues. Germline loops: CDR1 DFQATT, CDR2 SNEGSKA (reference sequence). Deletions cut 6 bases from V and 7 bases from J, with 15 bases between. CDR3 amino acids: CSAHGGASEKLFF. The CDR3 DNA reads as TGCAGTGCACATGGGGGGGCGAGTGAAAAACTGTTTTTT.

The chain recombines TRBV20-1 with TRBJ2-7; TRBD2 aligns across 8 bases. V lost 6 bases, J lost 1 base, and 8 bases stayed unmatched. The germline CDR1 and CDR2 sequences are DFQATT and SNEGSKA (reference sequence). The CDR3 is 14 amino acids. CDR3 nucleotide sequence: TGCAGTGCATCGGGACTAGGTAGTTCCTACGAGCAGTACTTC. Translating it yields CSASGLGSSYEQYF.

In its sample, this clonotype was seen many times. This chain connects TRBV28 to TRBJ1-1, with D unresolved. The germline gives CDR1 MDHEN, CDR2 SYDVKM. The CDR3 is 13 residues long. V was clipped by 6 bases and J by 0 bases, with 8 bases between them. CDR3 DNA sequence: TGTGCCAGCAGGGGAGGCATGAACACTGAAGCTTTCTTT. Translating it yields CASRGGMNTEAFF.

This chain links TRBV10-3 with TRBJ1-6; tentatively, D is TRBD1 (6 bases). Trimming stripped 6 bases from V and 7 bases from J, with 10 bases between. The CDR3 extends over 13 amino acids. Germline V CDR1 and CDR2: ENHRY, SYGVKD. This CDR3 is CAISRQANSPLHF. The CDR3 DNA sequence: TGTGCCATCAGCAGACAGGCCAATTCACCCCTCCACTTT.

This clonotype was seen at least ten times. V usage is TRBV7-2 and J usage is TRBJ1-5, with D possibly matching TRBD1 (6 bases). This CDR3 has 19 residues. The V gene's germline CDR1 is SGHTA and CDR2 FQGNSA. V lost 2 bases, J lost 2 bases, and 22 bases lay in between. CDR3 loop: CASSLRGAGGRGGNQPQHF. The CDR3 DNA reads as TGTGCCAGCAGCTTACGAGGGGCGGGGGGCCGAGGAGGCAATCAGCCCCAGCATTTT.

There are many counts of this clonotype. V usage is TRBV11-2 and J usage is TRBJ1-4; D unclear. V was pared by 5 bases and J by 5 bases, with 12 bases between. Germline lookup yields CDR1 SGHAT and CDR2 FQNNGV. The CDR3 consists of 14 residues. The CDR3 region has the DNA TGTGCCAGCAGCCCGCGCCGGAACAATGAAAAACTGTTTTTT. Translation: CASSPRRNNEKLFF.

This clonotype was seen repeatedly, ten times or more. CDR3: CASISLGYTEAFF. CDR3 DNA: TGTGCCAGCATCTCCCTCGGGTACACTGAAGCTTTCTTT. J is TRBJ1-1 and V is TRBV12-3 or TRBV12-4, with D unclear. This CDR3 contains 13 residues. V was clipped by 7 bases and J by 3 bases, with 12 bases between them.

This clonotype appeared a few times. Here the CDR3 reads CASSLNPRGGREKLFF. CDR3 nucleotide sequence: TGTGCCAGCAGCTTAAACCCCCGGGGGGGCCGGGAAAAACTGTTTTTT. The chain recombines TRBV7-2 with TRBJ1-4; tentatively, D is TRBD1 (6 bases). There are 16 residues in the CDR3. With 2 bases removed from V and 8 bases from J, the gap between germline ends came to 18 bases. CDR1 and CDR2 (germline): SGHTA, FQGNSA.

This clonotype appeared once. The chain combines TRBV29-1 with TRBJ2-7; D remains ambiguous. The J call is uncertain, as TRBJ2-1 better fits the DNA end. The CDR3 is made up of 12 amino acids. Germline CDR1 is SQVTM and CDR2 is ANQGSEA. The CDR3 nucleotides read TGCAGCGTTGCTCTTGGACGGCCTGAGCAGTTCTTC. Protein: CSVALGRPEQFF.

This clonotype was observed at least ten times. J is TRBJ2-5 and V is TRBV20-1; D call uncertain. CDR1 is DFQATT, CDR2 SNEGSKA, per germline (reference sequence). This CDR3 spans 13 amino acids. V was pared by 0 bases and J by 5 bases, with 10 bases between. CDR3 region: CSAREPNKETQYF. CDR3 DNA sequence: TGCAGTGCTAGAGAGCCTAATAAGGAGACCCAGTACTTC.

This clonotype was seen repeatedly, ten times or more. The CDR3 loop is CASSLGQVQGGQPQHF. For the CDR3, the DNA is TGTGCCAGCAGCTTGGGGCAGGTCCAGGGCGGTCAGCCCCAGCATTTT. The rearrangement uses TRBV7-9 and TRBJ1-5; perhaps TRBD1 as D (5 bases). The CDR3 has 16 amino acids. Germline loops: CDR1 SEHNR, CDR2 FQNEAQ (reference sequence). V was shortened by 3 bases and J by 6 bases, with 18 bases between the two germline ends.